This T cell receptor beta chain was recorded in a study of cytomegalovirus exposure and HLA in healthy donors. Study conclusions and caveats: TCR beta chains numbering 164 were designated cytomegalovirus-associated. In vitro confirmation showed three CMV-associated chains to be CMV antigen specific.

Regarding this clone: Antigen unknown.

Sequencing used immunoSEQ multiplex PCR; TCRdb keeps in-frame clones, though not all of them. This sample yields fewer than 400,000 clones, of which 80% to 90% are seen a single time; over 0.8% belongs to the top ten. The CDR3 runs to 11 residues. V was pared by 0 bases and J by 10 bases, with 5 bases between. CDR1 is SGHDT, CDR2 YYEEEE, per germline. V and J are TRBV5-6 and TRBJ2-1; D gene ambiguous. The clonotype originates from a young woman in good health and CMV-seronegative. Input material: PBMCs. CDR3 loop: CASSLVLEQFF. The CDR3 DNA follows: TGTGCCAGCAGCTTGGTTCTAGAGCAGTTCTTC. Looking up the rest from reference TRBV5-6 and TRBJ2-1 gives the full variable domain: DAGVTQSPTHLIKTRGQQVTLRCSPKSGHDTVSWYQQALGQGPQFIFQYYEEEERQRGNFPDRFSGHQFPNYSSELNVNALLLGDSALYLCASSLVLEQFFGPGTRLTVL.